One sample yielded the 21 T cell receptor beta chains listed below, sequenced in a study of T cell responses to AZD1222 COVID-19 vaccine. Sequencing used immunoSEQ multiplex PCR; TCRdb keeps in-frame clones, though not all of them. The sample lists roughly 150,000 clones, about 90% seen once, with approximately 9% in the top ten. Here the sequenced sample was peripheral blood, taken 28 days after the second AZD1222 dose. The source of these receptors is an adult who received the AZD1222 COVID-19 vaccine.

The chain is built from TRBV10-1 and TRBJ2-1; TRBD2 matches at 8 bases. After removal of 0 bases from V and 5 bases from J, the junction contained 6 bases not matched to a gene. The length of the CDR3 is 16 residues. CDR1 is WNHNN, CDR2 SYGVQD, per germline (reference sequence). The DNA of the CDR3 is TGCGCCAGCAGTGAGTCGGAGCGGGAGTTAGACAATGAGCAGTTCTTC. Translating it yields CASSESERELDNEQFF.

This chain connects TRBV6-1 to TRBJ2-7; D might be TRBD2 (5 bases). Per the germline V gene, CDR1 is MNHNS and CDR2 is SASEGT. This CDR3 comprises 14 residues. The V and J ends lost 2 bases and 3 bases respectively, with 11 bases between them. CDR3 amino acids: CASSESGGSYEQYF. The DNA for the CDR3 is TGTGCCAGCAGTGAATCTGGAGGAAGCTACGAGCAGTACTTC.

The gene calls are TRBV14 and TRBJ2-2; D unresolved. CDR1 and CDR2 (germline): SGHDN, FVKESK. The CDR3 runs to 13 residues. The V gene lost 4 bases and the J gene lost 7 bases, with 10 bases spanning the gap. CDR3 coding DNA: TGTGCCAGCAGCCCGCGTATTGTCGGGGAGCTGTTTTTT. It yields the protein CASSPRIVGELFF.

This chain links TRBV5-1 with TRBJ2-5; D perhaps matches TRBD2 (5 bases). Per germline, CDR1 SGHRS and CDR2 YFSETQ. This CDR3 region has 13 residues. Deletions cut 4 bases from V and 5 bases from J, with 12 bases between. The DNA for the CDR3 is TGCGCCAGCAGCCCGAGAGGGTTGGAGACCCAGTACTTC. Protein: CASSPRGLETQYF.

The chain joins TRBV7-2 to TRBJ2-5; the D is unclear. The CDR3 contains 15 residues. The V end was cut by 2 bases, the J end by 0 bases, with 10 bases between. The germline V gene has CDR1 SGHTA and CDR2 FQGNSA. CDR3 in DNA: TGTGCCAGCAGCTTAAGCTTGGAGTACCAAGAGACCCAGTACTTC. This sequence encodes CASSLSLEYQETQYF.

This clone is a singleton in its sample. The chain employs TRBV30 and TRBJ1-5; possibly TRBD1 for D (5 bases). The V gene's germline CDR1 is GTSNPN and CDR2 SVGIG (reference sequence). This CDR3 comprises 12 residues. Deletions cut 7 bases from V and 4 bases from J, with 11 bases between. CDR3 in DNA: TGTGCCTTTGACAGCCGAAATCAGCCCCAGCATTTT. It codes for CAFDSRNQPQHF.

The J gene is TRBJ2-3, the V gene TRBV7-9; D might be TRBD1 (6 bases). Trimming took off 5 bases at V and 0 bases at J, with 12 bases between the two ends. This CDR3 contains 15 residues. The germline V gene encodes CDR1 SEHNR and CDR2 FQNEAQ (reference sequence). CDR3 sequence: CASSQQGPSTDTQYF. The CDR3 coding sequence is TGTGCCAGCAGCCAACAGGGCCCTAGCACAGATACGCAGTATTTT.

A single count supports this clone. The chain has TRBV10-3 and TRBJ1-5; maybe TRBD1 (5 bases). Germline assignment: CDR1 ENHRY and CDR2 SYGVKD. V shed 7 bases and J shed 8 bases, with 15 bases lying between them. This CDR3 is 13 amino acids long. In nucleotides, the CDR3 is TGTGCCATCACTCAGGGCCTCGAGGAGCCCCAGCATTTT. This gives the protein CAITQGLEEPQHF.

The V and J genes are TRBV15 and TRBJ1-2, with D tentatively TRBD1 (5 bases). Germline CDR1 is LNHNV and CDR2 is YYDKDF (reference sequence). Trimming cost V 3 bases and J 4 bases, with 12 bases left between them. The CDR3 runs 14 residues. CDR3 in amino acids: CATSRIDRGYGYTF. DNA for the CDR3: TGTGCCACCAGCAGGATTGACAGAGGCTATGGCTACACCTTC.

This sequence joins TRBV2 and TRBJ1-5, with no clear D. V was cut by 8 bases and J by 0 bases, with 8 bases left in between. Germline lookup yields CDR1 SNHLY and CDR2 FYNNEI. The CDR3 has 13 residues. The CDR3 spells CASGTYSNQPQHF. As DNA, the CDR3 is TGTGCCAGCGGAACGTATAGCAATCAGCCCCAGCATTTT.

V and J are TRBV6-5 and TRBJ1-5; TRBD1 is a possible D gene (5 bases). This CDR3 region has 13 residues. The germline V gene encodes CDR1 MNHEY and CDR2 SVGAGI. V was trimmed by 4 bases and J by 5 bases, leaving 9 bases between them. The CDR3 nucleotides are TGTGCCAGCAGTTTCAGGGTGGATCAGCCCCAGCATTTT. Translated, it gives CASSFRVDQPQHF.

This sequence joins TRBV12-3 or TRBV12-4 and TRBJ1-1, with D possibly TRBD1 on 6 matching bases. The CDR3 covers 13 residues. Trimming removed 7 bases at V and 1 base at J, with 10 bases between. The chain's CDR3 is CASTLRGNTEAFF. The CDR3 DNA follows: TGTGCCAGCACCCTCAGGGGGAACACTGAAGCTTTCTTT.

In this sample, this clone turned up a few times. The V gene is TRBV19, the J gene TRBJ1-2; tentative D call: TRBD1 (5 bases). The V end lost 3 bases, the J end lost 2 bases, and 10 bases lay between the germline ends. This CDR3 has 14 residues. Germline CDR1 LNHDA, CDR2 SQIVND (reference sequence). The CDR3 reads CASSMFGGNYGYTF. The CDR3 DNA reads TGTGCCAGTAGTATGTTCGGGGGGAACTATGGCTACACCTTC.

The CDR3: CASSPDRVTYNEQFF. The CDR3 DNA reads TGCGCCAGCAGCCCTGACAGGGTCACCTACAATGAGCAGTTCTTC. V usage is TRBV10-2 and J usage is TRBJ2-1, with 7 bases that match TRBD1. CDR3 length: 15 amino acids. The germline CDR1 and CDR2 sequences are WSHSY and SAAADI. V lost 6 bases to trimming and J lost 2 bases; unmatched junction nucleotides: 7.

V and J are TRBV11-2 and TRBJ2-7; D is ambiguous. CDR1 and CDR2 (germline): SGHAT, FQNNGV. The CDR3 runs 15 residues. The germline V and J ends were trimmed by 2 bases and 7 bases, with 18 bases remaining between them. This chain's CDR3 is CASSLTAAALTEQYF. The CDR3 region has the DNA TGTGCCAGCAGCTTAACGGCGGCAGCTCTTACGGAGCAGTACTTC.

Comments on this clone: One end of the junction fails to match germline, which may point to a read error. This chain connects TRBV7-7 to TRBJ2-5; 11 bases are a match to TRBD1. CDR3 length: 15 amino acids. Looked up from germline, CDR1 is SSHAT and CDR2 is FNYEAQ (reference sequence). In DNA, the CDR3 is TGTGCTAGCAGCTCGGGACAGGGGGGGCAAGAGACCCAGTACTTC. Residues: CASSSGQGGQETQYF. The variable domain in full, with the rest retrieved from reference TRBV7-7 and TRBJ2-5, is GAGVSQSPRYKVTKRGQDVTLRCDPISSHATLYWYQQALGQGPEFLTYFNYEAQPDKSGLPSDRFSAERPEGSISTLTIQRTEQRDSAMYRCASSSGQGGQETQYFGPGTRLLVL.

The chain links TRBV4-1 to TRBJ2-7, with D possibly matching TRBD2 (5 bases). The CDR3 covers 15 residues. The germline CDR1 and CDR2 sequences are MGHRA and YSYEKL. With 1 base removed from V and 3 bases from J, the gap between germline ends came to 13 bases. The CDR3 DNA reads TGCGCCAGCAGCCAAGGGGTGGGAGAGCGCTACGAGCAGTACTTC. Residues: CASSQGVGERYEQYF.

The V gene is TRBV9, the J gene TRBJ1-3; D might be TRBD1 (5 bases). CDR1 and CDR2 from the germline V gene are SGDLS and YYNGEE. This CDR3 region has 17 residues. V lost 3 bases and J 2 bases, leaving 18 bases between the germline ends. This CDR3 is CASSAGVLGVAGNTIYF. The CDR3 DNA reads TGTGCCAGCAGCGCCGGTGTTTTGGGGGTTGCTGGAAACACCATATATTTT.

The chain recombines TRBV18 with TRBJ2-7, with 8 positions matching TRBD1. The ends lost 6 bases at V and 5 bases at J; junction bases unmatched: 15. The CDR3 runs to 16 residues. Germline V gene lookup returns CDR1 KGHSH and CDR2 LQKENI. The CDR3 reads CASSLWSGQGSNEQYF. CDR3 in DNA: TGTGCCAGCTCCCTTTGGTCCGGACAGGGTTCGAACGAGCAGTACTTC.

The gene calls are TRBV28 and TRBJ1-2; D uncertain. The CDR3 sequence is 14 residues long. V lost 4 bases to trimming and J lost 2 bases, with 11 bases between them. The germline V gene encodes CDR1 MDHEN and CDR2 SYDVKM. In nucleotides, the CDR3 is TGTGCCAGCAGTTCGGTTGGGAGCAACTATGGCTACACCTTC. Translating gives CASSSVGSNYGYTF.

The chain links TRBV7-9 to TRBJ2-1, with 10 positions matching TRBD2. The CDR3 runs to 15 residues. Germline trimming cut 2 bases from V and 8 bases from J; bases unmatched to any gene: 6. Per the germline V gene, CDR1 is SEHNR and CDR2 is FQNEAQ (reference sequence). CDR3 DNA sequence: TGTGCCAGCAGCTTACGAGCGGGGGGGCAGGATGAGCAGTTCTTC. Protein: CASSLRAGGQDEQFF.